This entry concerns a single TCR beta chain. This specimen belongs to a study of shared clonotypes between healthy human individuals. Around 29,000 T cell genomes, or approximately 0.3 ug DNA, went into unsorted PBMC replicate PCRs. Per the original methods: Without quality scores, immunoSEQ junctional reads could not be filtered like full-length reads. Only in-frame clones appear in the TCRdb table, and some are missing; sequencing was by immunoSEQ multiplex PCR. V, J and clone size derive from that table, while D and trimming were established from the DNA sequence. Of about 480,000 clones listed, 79% are singletons. The TCR comes from a woman aged 40 to 50 in good health. Some clones in this sample may be carry-over from other donors' samples. Sequenced: PBMCs.

The CDR3 is CASSRDSTYEQYF. The CDR3 coding sequence is TGTGCCAGCAGCAGGGACAGCACCTACGAGCAGTACTTC. The chain couples TRBV9 to TRBJ2-7; 7 nucleotides agree with TRBD1. Germline CDR1 SGDLS, CDR2 YYNGEE. V lost 4 bases and J lost 2; bases outside the gene matches: 3. The CDR3 has 13 amino acids.